Shown below are 10 T cell receptor beta chains from a single sample sequenced in a study of identical twins. TCRdb independently ran MiXCR on the 5' RACE reads; one entry per CDR3 protein. This repertoire shows 1.5 million to 2 million distinct CDR3 sequences, about 31% found once; its top ten account for about 0.27%. The sequenced material came from cord blood. Source of these receptors: a newborn girl in good health.

The table lists this clonotype with a few counts. The V call is TRBV12-3 or TRBV12-4, the J call TRBJ1-5; TRBD1 matches at 10 bases. The J segment lost 4 bases and the V segment lost 2 bases, leaving 14 bases of the junction unmatched. The CDR3 is made up of 19 amino acids. CDR3 in amino acids: CASSLWDRGLGRRNQPQHF. DNA of the CDR3: TGTGCCAGCAGTTTATGGGACAGGGGCTTAGGTAGAAGGAATCAGCCCCAGCATTTT.

The chain carries TRBV20-1 and TRBJ2-1; D remains unclear. This CDR3 is 11 amino acids long. Germline V lookup: CDR1 DFQATT, CDR2 SNEGSKA (reference sequence). V lost 3 bases, J lost 7 bases, and 7 bases lay in between. CDR3 nucleotide sequence: TGCAGTGCTAGTGGCCAAAATGAGCAGTTCTTC. Its protein product is CSASGQNEQFF.

The rearrangement uses TRBV20-1 and TRBJ2-1; D not resolved. The DNA end favors TRBJ2-7, so the J call may be wrong. Germline assignment: CDR1 DFQATT and CDR2 SNEGSKA (reference sequence). The CDR3 is made up of 14 amino acids. CDR3 sequence (DNA): TGCAGTGCTAAGCAGGTACTGGCCTACAATGAGCAGTACTTC. Amino acids: CSAKQVLAYNEQYF.

This chain connects TRBV25-1 to TRBJ1-1; TRBD1 matches at 11 bases. CDR1 MGHDK and CDR2 SYGVNS come from the germline V gene. CDR3 length: 17 residues. Losses at the gene ends were 3 bases for V and 3 bases for J; bases not matched to a gene: 9. The CDR3 is CASSDSWGQGGDTEAFF. The CDR3 region has the DNA TGTGCCAGCAGTGATAGTTGGGGACAGGGGGGGGACACTGAAGCTTTCTTT. The entire variable domain, with the rest obtained from reference TRBV25-1 and TRBJ1-1, is as follows: EADIYQTPRYLVIGTGKKITLECSQTMGHDKMYWYQQDPGMELHLIHYSYGVNSTEKGDLSSESTVSRIRTEHFPLTLESARPSHTSQYLCASSDSWGQGGDTEAFFGQGTRLTVV.

V gene TRBV12-5 combines with J gene TRBJ2-1, with 8 bases matching TRBD2. V lost 1 base, J lost 0 bases, and 8 bases stayed unmatched. This CDR3 is 18 amino acids long. The germline gives CDR1 LGHNT, CDR2 FRNRAP. The CDR3 DNA reads TGTGCTAGTGGTTTGGCCCCACTAGCGGTTAGCTCCTACAATGAGCAGTTCTTC. The encoded protein is CASGLAPLAVSSYNEQFF.

This clonotype was observed a handful of times. V gene TRBV12-3 or TRBV12-4 combines with J gene TRBJ1-5; a weak D match, TRBD1 (6 bases). With 3 bases removed from V and 5 bases from J, the gap between germline ends came to 11 bases. This CDR3 contains 14 residues. This chain's CDR3 is CASSLGGAYQPQHF. DNA of the CDR3: TGTGCCAGCAGTTTGGGGGGGGCTTATCAGCCCCAGCATTTT.

The V call is TRBV20-1, the J call TRBJ1-2; 12 bases map to TRBD1. Germline CDR1 and CDR2: DFQATT and SNEGSKA (reference sequence). The CDR3 is made up of 15 amino acids. V shed 0 bases, J shed 3 bases, and the junction held 2 bases outside the gene matches. The CDR3 DNA is TGCAGTGCTAGAGAAGGGACAGGGGGCTACTATGGCTACACCTTC. This codes for CSAREGTGGYYGYTF.

This clonotype was seen a few times. The J gene is TRBJ2-7, the V gene TRBV4-1; unclear D gene. Judging by the DNA end, TRBJ2-5 fits better; the J call may be wrong. CDR1 is MGHRA, CDR2 YSYEKL, per germline. This CDR3 spans 13 amino acids. The CDR3 DNA reads TGCGCCAGCAGCCAAGAGTTCGAAGAGACCCAGTACTTC. Residues: CASSQEFEETQYF.

The CDR3 reads CATSSRQYYEQYF. The CDR3 region has the DNA TGTGCCACCAGCTCTAGACAGTACTACGAGCAGTACTTC. V gene TRBV15 combines with J gene TRBJ2-7; D is perhaps TRBD1 (5 bases). Germline V gene lookup returns CDR1 LNHNV and CDR2 YYDKDF (reference sequence). V was trimmed by 5 bases and J by 3 bases, leaving 11 bases between them. The CDR3 covers 13 residues. Using reference TRBV15 and TRBJ2-7 for the parts outside the CDR3, the full variable domain is DAMVIQNPRYQVTQFGKPVTLSCSQTLNHNVMYWYQQKSSQAPKLLFHYYDKDFNNEADTPDNFQSRRPNTSFCFLDIRSPGLGDTAMYLCATSSRQYYEQYFGPGTRLTVT.

This clonotype has only a few counts. This chain uses TRBV6-1 with TRBJ2-7; 13 nucleotides match TRBD2. V shed 4 bases and J 3 bases; nucleotides not matched to a gene: 9. Looked up from germline, CDR1 is MNHNS and CDR2 is SASEGT. CDR3 length: 17 amino acids. CDR3 in DNA: TGTGCCAGCAGTGGGGGAAGGACTAGCGGGGGCCTCTACGAGCAGTACTTC. It codes for CASSGGRTSGGLYEQYF.